The text below deals with one TCR beta chain. This record belongs to a study of T cell repertoires in ileal Crohn's disease. V dropped 5 bases and J dropped 1 base, with 12 bases sitting between them. The V gene's germline CDR1 is SQVTM and CDR2 ANQGSEA. The CDR3 sequence is 13 residues long. TCRdb's copy holds only in-frame clones and misses some; the assay was immunoSEQ multiplex PCR. There are 11,000 to 15,000 clones in the sample; around 82% occur only once, and around 20% lies in the top ten. The chain uses TRBV29-1 and TRBJ2-7, with a tentative D call TRBD2 (6 bases). The source is an adult with Crohn's disease. Sequencing was done on a sample of ileal tissue. DNA for the CDR3: TGCAGCGTTCGGGGGACTCTTTCCTACGAGCAGTACTTC. Amino acids: CSVRGTLSYEQYF.